This TCR beta chain was retrieved from a study of control samples from healthy donors and cancer patients. CDR1 is DFQATT, CDR2 SNEGSKA, per germline (reference sequence). This CDR3 spans 15 amino acids. V was shortened by 3 bases and J by 1 base, with 12 bases between the two germline ends. Sequencing was performed with immunoSEQ multiplex PCR; in TCRdb, only in-frame clones are kept and a portion is missing. The sample carries about 92,000 clones, about four fifths recorded once. The chain links TRBV20-1 to TRBJ1-4, with TRBD1 as a possible D gene (6 bases). Sequencing was carried out using blood. The receptor comes from a woman in her sixties in good health. CDR3 coding DNA: TGCAGTGCTAGTTCAGGGGCGCTAACTAATGAAAAACTGTTTTTT. Translation: CSASSGALTNEKLFF.